The 17 T cell receptor beta chains listed next were all sequenced from one sample in a study of response to subunit inactivated influenza vaccine. Using its own MiXCR run on the RT-PCR reads, TCRdb lists one record per CDR3 protein. The sample has about 570,000 distinct CDR3 sequences; 10% to 12% are singletons. The same data also contributed to another study, on T cells expressing NK-cell markers. This second study says: Generation of TCR beta cDNA was performed by 5'RACE template switching incorporating UMIs.

The sample in question was PBMCs from blood, obtained on the day of vaccination. These receptors were taken from a man aged 50 to 60 who received an inactivated influenza vaccine.

This clonotype has at least ten counts. The V call is TRBV5-1, the J call TRBJ2-6, with 9 bases lining up with TRBD1. Losses at the gene ends were 5 bases for V and 0 bases for J; bases not matched to a gene: 9. The CDR3 has 18 residues. Germline lookup yields CDR1 SGHRS and CDR2 YFSETQ. CDR3 bases: TGCGCCAGCAGACCTAGGACAGGGGTTAGCTCTGGGGCCAACGTCCTGACTTTC. As protein: CASRPRTGVSSGANVLTF.

This clonotype was counted many times. CDR3 DNA sequence: TGTGCCAGCAGCCTACGCGCCGGGACGGCAGATTCACCCCTCCACTTT. Translating it yields CASSLRAGTADSPLHF. V gene TRBV3-1 combines with J gene TRBJ1-6; D may be TRBD1 (5 bases). CDR1 LGHDT and CDR2 YNNKEL come from the germline V gene (reference sequence). The length of the CDR3 is 16 residues. The V end was cut by 4 bases, the J end by 8 bases, with 18 bases between.

This clonotype appeared a few times. The chain couples TRBV6-2 or TRBV6-3 to TRBJ2-1, with 9 bases lining up with TRBD2. This CDR3 is built from 17 residues. Germline values: CDR1 MNHEY, CDR2 SVGEGT. V dropped 5 bases and J dropped 9; count of bases not matched to a gene: 17. The chain's CDR3 is CASSDPFRREGWSEQFF. The CDR3 coding sequence is TGTGCCAGCAGTGACCCCTTTAGGCGGGAGGGCTGGTCTGAGCAGTTCTTC.

The chain uses TRBV4-3 and TRBJ2-7; maybe TRBD2 (6 bases). V dropped 1 base and J dropped 3 bases, with 10 bases sitting between them. The V gene's germline CDR1 is LGHNA and CDR2 YSLEER. The CDR3 is made up of 14 amino acids. The CDR3, as DNA: TGCGCCAGCAGCCAAGGGACTACTGACTACGAGCAGTACTTC. Its translation: CASSQGTTDYEQYF.

This clonotype was counted only a few times. The chain joins TRBV20-1 to TRBJ2-7, with a weak D call TRBD1 (6 bases). The CDR3 has 14 amino acids. V dropped 1 base and J dropped 4 bases, with 14 bases sitting between them. CDR1 and CDR2 (germline): DFQATT, SNEGSKA (reference sequence). CDR3 amino acids: CSARGPGTKYEQYF. The DNA for the CDR3 is TGCAGTGCTAGAGGCCCCGGGACAAAGTACGAGCAGTACTTC.

The chain uses TRBV3-1 and TRBJ1-6; no definite D call. CDR3 length equals 14 residues. Germline-derived CDR1 and CDR2 are LGHDT and YNNKEL (reference sequence). V was clipped by 1 base and J by 7 bases, with 8 bases between them. The CDR3 spells CASSQALGNSPLHF. CDR3 nucleotide sequence: TGTGCCAGCAGCCAAGCATTGGGCAATTCACCCCTCCACTTT.

The chain joins TRBV4-1 to TRBJ2-2; D possibly corresponds to TRBD2 (6 bases). The V and J ends lost 4 bases and 5 bases respectively, with 14 bases between them. Germline CDR1 MGHRA, CDR2 YSYEKL. The CDR3 is 15 residues long. The CDR3 bases are TGCGCCAGCAGCCGCCCCACCCTAGCGACCGGGGAGCTGTTTTTT. It specifies CASSRPTLATGELFF.

Ten or more counts support this clonotype. The CDR3 reads CASSHEEGGETQYF. CDR3 nucleotides: TGTGCCAGCTCTCACGAGGAGGGAGGAGAGACCCAGTACTTC. The J gene is TRBJ2-5, the V gene TRBV12-3 or TRBV12-4, with a tentative D call TRBD2 (6 bases). The V end was cut by 8 bases, the J end by 4 bases, with 17 bases between. This CDR3 region has 14 residues.

The J gene is TRBJ2-1, the V gene TRBV12-3 or TRBV12-4; no firm D call. The CDR3 runs 15 residues. V lost 1 base, J lost 0 bases, and 7 bases lay in between. The CDR3: CASSLGPFSYNEQFF. CDR3 DNA sequence: TGTGCCAGCAGTTTAGGGCCCTTCTCCTACAATGAGCAGTTCTTC.

In this sample, this clonotype turned up a few times. The chain employs TRBV3-1 and TRBJ1-4; D is unclear. The germline CDR1 and CDR2 sequences are LGHDT and YNNKEL (reference sequence). Trimming cost V 8 bases and J 8 bases, with 12 bases left between them. This CDR3 has 12 residues. The CDR3 nucleotides are TGTGCCAGCGGTGGGGTCGACGAAAAACTGTTTTTT. Encoded protein: CASGGVDEKLFF.

This clonotype occurred a few times. The J gene is TRBJ2-5, the V gene TRBV10-1, with D maybe TRBD1 (6 bases). V was pared by 9 bases and J by 1 base, with 27 bases between. Germline CDR1 is WNHNN and CDR2 is SYGVQD (reference sequence). The CDR3 has 18 amino acids. In nucleotides, the CDR3 is TGCGCCAGTTGGAAGGGACACCCGAGTGGGGGCCTCCAAGAGACCCAGTACTTC. Its protein product is CASWKGHPSGGLQETQYF.

The rearrangement links TRBV5-6 to TRBJ2-1, with unresolved D. This CDR3 has 11 residues. Germline CDR1 and CDR2: SGHDT and YYEEEE. Trimming left V 6 bases short and J 7 bases short, with 8 bases between. DNA for the CDR3: TGTGCCAGCACCAAACATAATGAGCAGTTCTTC. This gives the protein CASTKHNEQFF.

This clonotype was counted at least ten times. The rearrangement uses TRBV7-6 and TRBJ2-1; 10 bases are a match to TRBD2. V was pared by 2 bases and J by 9 bases, with 16 bases of the junction left unmatched. Germline lookup yields CDR1 SGHVS and CDR2 FNYEAQ. The CDR3 has 18 residues. Here the CDR3 DNA reads TGTGCCAGCAGCTTACTCACCCCGGCTAGCGGGGGAAGGATTGAGCAGTTCTTC. It is translated as CASSLLTPASGGRIEQFF.

This clonotype occurred many times. V gene TRBV6-2 or TRBV6-3 combines with J gene TRBJ1-5; 10 nucleotides align to TRBD1. The CDR3 loop spans 16 amino acids. The trim removed 6 bases at V and 2 bases at J, leaving 7 bases unmatched. From germline, CDR1 is MNHEY and CDR2 SVGEGT. In nucleotides, the CDR3 is TGTGCCAGCAGGACGGTCGGGACAGGGGGCAATCAGCCCCAGCATTTT. It translates to CASRTVGTGGNQPQHF.

V and J are TRBV3-1 and TRBJ2-7, with TRBD2 matching over 8 bases. The germline CDR1 and CDR2 sequences are LGHDT and YNNKEL (reference sequence). The CDR3 spans 13 residues. V dropped 1 base and J dropped 7; count of bases not matched to a gene: 3. The CDR3 DNA is TGTGCCAGCAGCCAAGTAGCGGGGCAAGAGCAGTACTTC. Amino acid sequence: CASSQVAGQEQYF.

The sample holds many counts of this clonotype. Compared with germline, one end of the junction differs, possibly owing to a read error. The chain links TRBV20-1 to TRBJ2-7; TRBD2 matches at 10 bases. This CDR3 comprises 13 residues. Germline V lookup: CDR1 DFQATT, CDR2 SNEGSKA (reference sequence). Here the CDR3 reads CRTSGRASDEQYF. For the CDR3, the DNA is TGCAGAACCAGCGGGAGGGCCTCCGACGAGCAGTACTTC.

This clonotype was found a few times. The chain recombines TRBV20-1 with TRBJ2-1; TRBD2 is a possible D gene (6 bases). Germline assignment: CDR1 DFQATT and CDR2 SNEGSKA (reference sequence). Trimming pared 3 bases from V and 7 bases from J, leaving 13 bases between. The CDR3 has 13 amino acids. CDR3 bases: TGCAGTGCTAGTAGGTCTGCGGGGAATGAGCAGTTCTTC. This sequence encodes CSASRSAGNEQFF.